This T cell receptor beta chain comes out of a study of shared T cell receptors in the human thymus. The method was immunoSEQ multiplex PCR; TCRdb's version includes in-frame clones alone and lacks a portion of them. The sample consists of 700,000 or so clones, approximately 83% of them appearing once. The V and J ends lost 3 bases and 4 bases respectively, with 9 bases between them. This CDR3 region has 14 residues. Germline lookup yields CDR1 LNHDA and CDR2 SQIVND (reference sequence). The data also belong to a second study, concerning human thymus T cells. Turning to that study: Infants served as donors; they were healthy and Finnish and were having corrective surgery for congenital heart defects. The source of the thymus tissue was resections taken during corrective heart surgery. V and J gene usage appeared biased in thymic and blood repertoires.

The V call is TRBV19, the J call TRBJ2-2, with D maybe TRBD1 (6 bases). This sequence was found in a girl less than two years old with a congenital heart defect. Sequencing input: thymocytes. CDR3 coding DNA: TGTGCCAGTAGTATTCAGGGGTCCACCGGGGAGCTGTTTTTT. This codes for CASSIQGSTGELFF.